The 9 T cell receptor beta chains reported below all come from one sample, sequenced in a study of PD-1 blockade in classical Hodgkin lymphoma (TCRdb year 2020). The library was obtained by the immunoSEQ multiplex PCR assay. Held by TCRdb, this immuneACCESS table contains in-frame sequences only and omits some clones. Under half of the omission traces to an unresolved V gene where checked; the cause of the rest is unknown. The sample table lists approximately 44,000 clones, 55% to 70% of them with a count of one. Approximately 2.5% of the sample belongs to the ten largest clones. In light of the paper, this sample's time point label describes: cycle 4 day 1 (C4D1), after 6 weeks of nivolumab. Relapse after autologous stem cell transplantation had occurred in all trial patients, and cohorts A, B and C were distinguished by prior brentuximab vedotin exposure. The material was peripheral blood mononuclear cells (PBMCs), obtained before the fourth cycle of nivolumab. Source of these receptors: a human donor with classical Hodgkin lymphoma.

The J gene is TRBJ1-6, the V gene TRBV9, with 7 bases matching TRBD1. The CDR3 runs to 12 residues. The junction had 4 bases not matched to a gene; V was cut back by 4 bases and J by 12 bases. Germline CDR1 reads SGDLS; CDR2 reads YYNGEE. CDR3 region: CASSPQGGPLHF. The CDR3 DNA is TGTGCCAGCAGCCCGCAGGGGGGACCCCTCCACTTT.

The DNA for the CDR3 is TGTGCCAGTAGCCTTTACACAGGACGCACAGATACGCAGTATTTT. Its protein is CASSLYTGRTDTQYF. This rearrangement joins TRBV19 to TRBJ2-3; a possible D gene is TRBD1 (5 bases). V was shortened by 6 bases and J by 1 base, with 14 bases between the two germline ends. The CDR3 extends over 15 amino acids. Germline V gives CDR1 LNHDA, CDR2 SQIVND (reference sequence).

The DNA for the CDR3 is TGTGCCAGCAGCTTAGGTGCTAGCTTCCCCTACGAGCAGTACTTC. Translating it yields CASSLGASFPYEQYF. The chain joins TRBV7-8 to TRBJ2-7; tentatively, D is TRBD2 (5 bases). The CDR3 is made up of 15 amino acids. In germline, CDR1 is SGHVS, CDR2 FQNEAQ. The V and J ends lost 1 base and 2 bases respectively, with 12 bases between them.

This CDR3 reads CASSPGEETQYF. Here the CDR3 DNA reads TGTGCCAGCAGCCCTGGGGAGGAGACCCAGTACTTC. The V and J genes are TRBV7-9 and TRBJ2-5, with a possible D match to TRBD2 (5 bases). The V end was cut by 5 bases, the J end by 5 bases, with 9 bases between. Germline loops: CDR1 SEHNR, CDR2 FQNEAQ (reference sequence). The CDR3 length is 12 residues.

This chain connects TRBV9 to TRBJ2-5; TRBD2 aligns across 10 bases. Per germline, CDR1 SGDLS and CDR2 YYNGEE. J was trimmed by 1 base and V by 3 bases; bases with no gene match: 9. This CDR3 is 17 amino acids long. This CDR3 reads CASSALAGASPQETQYF. In DNA form, the CDR3 reads TGTGCCAGCAGCGCCCTAGCGGGGGCCTCGCCCCAAGAGACCCAGTACTTC.

The genes are TRBV4-1 and TRBJ1-2; D gene unclear. The CDR3 consists of 13 residues. The V and J ends lost 4 bases and 6 bases respectively, with 12 bases between them. In germline, CDR1 is MGHRA, CDR2 YSYEKL. CDR3 residues: CASSPDAWNGYTF. The CDR3 DNA reads TGCGCCAGCAGCCCCGACGCCTGGAATGGCTACACCTTC.

The J gene is TRBJ2-2, the V gene TRBV5-1; possibly TRBD2 for D (5 bases). The germline CDR1 and CDR2 sequences are SGHRS and YFSETQ. The V and J ends lost 2 bases and 10 bases respectively, with 15 bases between them. This CDR3 has 14 residues. CDR3 amino acids: CASSLSGRQEELFF. The DNA of the CDR3 is TGCGCCAGCAGCTTATCTGGGAGACAAGAGGAGCTGTTTTTT.

The rearrangement uses TRBV6-1 and TRBJ1-5, with D hard to call. The CDR3 is made up of 15 amino acids. V was pared by 1 base and J by 0 bases, with 7 bases between. Germline V lookup: CDR1 MNHNS, CDR2 SASEGT. The CDR3 sequence: CASSEGHISNQPQHF. Written as DNA, the CDR3 is TGTGCCAGCAGTGAAGGGCATATTAGCAATCAGCCCCAGCATTTT.

The chain carries TRBV30 and TRBJ1-1; the D is unclear. CDR1 GTSNPN and CDR2 SVGIG come from the germline V gene (reference sequence). The CDR3 extends over 13 amino acids. V dropped 0 bases and J dropped 3 bases, with 8 bases sitting between them. CDR3 in DNA: TGTGCCTGGAGTGTAATCATGGACACTGAAGCTTTCTTT. Translated: CAWSVIMDTEAFF.